This T cell receptor (beta chain) was recovered during a study of T cell repertoires in cytomegalovirus infection. Study context: CMV infection plus the matching HLA type was flagged by public TCR beta signatures. Study outcomes and limitations: Across the ex vivo response, the dominant clonotypes were HLA-C-restricted CMV-specific TCR beta clonotypes. The cumulative frequency of public TCR beta families identified carriers of CMV plus the relevant HLA.

TCRdb used MiXCR to reprocess the reads, holding one entry per CDR3 protein. The sample records a few hundred thousand distinct CDR3 sequences, less than 30% being singletons. Germline values: CDR1 LNHNV, CDR2 YYDKDF (reference sequence). The junction had 3 bases not matched to a gene; V was cut back by 0 bases and J by 3 bases. The CDR3 covers 15 residues. This clonotype was seen only a few times. No antigen is known for it. The specimen was PBMCs. The chain carries TRBV15 and TRBJ2-5; 8 nucleotides match TRBD2. The sequence came from a human donor in good health (CMV status not recorded). Some clones in this sample may be carry-over from other donors' samples. The CDR3 DNA reads as TGTGCCACCAGCAGAGACAATAGCGGGAAAGAGACCCAGTACTTC. Amino acid sequence: CATSRDNSGKETQYF.